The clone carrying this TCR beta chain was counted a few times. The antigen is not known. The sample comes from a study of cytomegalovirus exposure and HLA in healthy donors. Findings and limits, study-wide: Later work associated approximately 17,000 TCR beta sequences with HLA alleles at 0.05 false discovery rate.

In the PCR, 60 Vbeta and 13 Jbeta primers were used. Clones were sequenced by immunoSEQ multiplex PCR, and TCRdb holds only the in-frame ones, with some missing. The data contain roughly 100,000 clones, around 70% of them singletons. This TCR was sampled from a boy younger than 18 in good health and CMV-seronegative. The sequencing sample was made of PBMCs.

CDR3 residues: CASRVDSRYGYTF. The CDR3 DNA follows: TGTGCCAGCAGGGTGGACAGCCGCTATGGCTACACCTTC. V gene TRBV2 combines with J gene TRBJ1-2; D might be TRBD1 (6 bases). The germline gives CDR1 SNHLY, CDR2 FYNNEI. The length of the CDR3 is 13 residues. The V end lost 6 bases, the J end lost 4 bases, and 12 bases lay between the germline ends.